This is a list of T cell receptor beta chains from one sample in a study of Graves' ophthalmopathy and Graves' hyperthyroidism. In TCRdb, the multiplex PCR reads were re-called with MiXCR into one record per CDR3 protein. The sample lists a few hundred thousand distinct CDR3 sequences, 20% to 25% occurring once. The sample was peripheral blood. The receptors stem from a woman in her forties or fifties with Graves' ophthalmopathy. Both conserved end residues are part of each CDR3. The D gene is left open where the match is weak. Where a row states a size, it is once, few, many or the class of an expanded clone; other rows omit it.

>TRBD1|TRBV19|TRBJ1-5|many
TGTGCCAGTAGTACGCGACAGGGGTTCGATCAGCCCCAGCATTTT
CASSTRQGFDQPQHF
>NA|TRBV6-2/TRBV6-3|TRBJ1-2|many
TGTGCCAGCAGTTACCCCCCCTCGGCAAGAAACTATGGCTACACCTTC
CASSYPPSARNYGYTF
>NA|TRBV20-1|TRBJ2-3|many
TGCAGTGCTAGTTGGCAGGGCACAGATACGCAGTATTTT
CSASWQGTDTQYF
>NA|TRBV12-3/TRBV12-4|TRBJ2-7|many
TGTGCCAGCAGTTCCATTTACGAGCAGTACTTC
CASSSIYEQYF
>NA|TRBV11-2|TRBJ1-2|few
TGTGCCAGCAGCTTAGTAAGCCAGCTCTATGGCTACACCTTC
CASSLVSQLYGYTF
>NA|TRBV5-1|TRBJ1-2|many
TGCGCCAGCAGCACATACGGGATCTATGGCTACACCTTC
CASSTYGIYGYTF
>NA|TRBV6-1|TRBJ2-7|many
TGTGCCAGCAGTGCTATTAACGAGCAGTACTTC
CASSAINEQYF
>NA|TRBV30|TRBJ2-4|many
TGTGCCTGGAGTGTGTGGCGGACGGGTAACATTCAGTACTTC
CAWSVWRTGNIQYF
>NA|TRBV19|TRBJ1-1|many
TGTGCCAGTAGTATTTCCCTGAGAAACACTGAAGCTTTCTTT
CASSISLRNTEAFF
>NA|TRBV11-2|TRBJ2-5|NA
TGTGCCAGCAGCTTAGATGGACAGCCACTGGCGACCCAGTACTTC
CASSLDGQPLATQYF
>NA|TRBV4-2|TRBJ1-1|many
TGTGCCAGCAGCCATCTACCTACAATGAACACTGAAGCTTTCTTT
CASSHLPTMNTEAFF
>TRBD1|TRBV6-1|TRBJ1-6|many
TGTGCCAGCAGAACCGGGACAGGGGCTTCACCCCTCCACTTT
CASRTGTGASPLHF
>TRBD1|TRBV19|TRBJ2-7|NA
TGTGCCAGTAGTCCGGGACAGTTCGAGCAGTACTTC
CASSPGQFEQYF
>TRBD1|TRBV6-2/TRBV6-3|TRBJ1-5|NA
TGTGCCAGCAGTGCCACAGGGGGGATACATCAGCCCCAGCATTTT
CASSATGGIHQPQHF
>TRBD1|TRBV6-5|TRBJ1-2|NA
TGTGCCAGCAGTTACTCCGACAGGGATGGCTACACCTTC
CASSYSDRDGYTF
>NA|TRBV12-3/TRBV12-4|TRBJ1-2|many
TGTGCCAGCAGTCCACGGGCGGCCTATGGCTACACCTTC
CASSPRAAYGYTF
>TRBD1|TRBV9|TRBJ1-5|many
TGTGCCAGCAGCCTCACAGGGGTGCTAGAGCCCCAGCATTTT
CASSLTGVLEPQHF
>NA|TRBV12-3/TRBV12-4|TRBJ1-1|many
TGTGCCAGCAGCCCGGAGGGAGGGATGACTGAAGCTTTCTTT
CASSPEGGMTEAFF
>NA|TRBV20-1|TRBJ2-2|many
TGCAGTGTGGGGTGGAACACCGGGGAGCTGTTTTTT
CSVGWNTGELFF
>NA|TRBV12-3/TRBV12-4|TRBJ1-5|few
TGTGCCAGCAGCACGGGACTGCCCAATCAGCCCCAGCATTTT
CASSTGLPNQPQHF
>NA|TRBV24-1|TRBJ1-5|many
TGTGCCACCAGGGGGGGAAGCAATCAGCCCCAGCATTTT
CATRGGSNQPQHF
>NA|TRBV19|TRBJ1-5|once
TGTGCCAGTAGCCAGGACCTAACTGATCAGCCCCAGCATTTT
CASSQDLTDQPQHF
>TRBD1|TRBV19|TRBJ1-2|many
TGTGCCAGTAGTTTGCCGGGACAGGGTCACTATGGCTACACCTTC
CASSLPGQGHYGYTF
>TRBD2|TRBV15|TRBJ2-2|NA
TGTGCCACCAGCACTTTAACGACTAGCGGGGGTCTTAACACCGGGGAGCTGTTTTTT
CATSTLTTSGGLNTGELFF
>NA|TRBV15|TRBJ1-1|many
TGTGCCACCAGCACGGGAGTGAGCACTGAAGCTTTCTTT
CATSTGVSTEAFF
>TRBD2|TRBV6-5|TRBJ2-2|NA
TGTGCCAGCAGTTACGGGACTAGCGGGGCGTCCGGGGAGCTGTTTTTT
CASSYGTSGASGELFF
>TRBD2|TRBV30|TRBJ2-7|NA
TGTGCCTGGAGTGTAGCGGGAGGGACCTCCCGCTCGCAGTACTTC
CAWSVAGGTSRSQYF
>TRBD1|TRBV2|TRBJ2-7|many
TGTGCCATCGGGGACAGGGGGCGGGACGAGCAGTACTTC
CAIGDRGRDEQYF
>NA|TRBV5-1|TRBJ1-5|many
TGCGCCAGCAGAGACGGCGGCGAATCGGGGCAGCCCCAGCATTTT
CASRDGGESGQPQHF
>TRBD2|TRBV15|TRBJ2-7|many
TGTGCCACCAGCCCGGGGGGATTTTACGAGCAGTACTTC
CATSPGGFYEQYF
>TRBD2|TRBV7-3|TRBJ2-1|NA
TGTGCCAGCAGCTTGGGACTAGCAAGAACAAATGAGCAGTTCTTC
CASSLGLARTNEQFF
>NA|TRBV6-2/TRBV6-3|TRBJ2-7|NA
TGTGCCAGTAAGGACGGAAGATATTCCTCCTACGAGCAGTACTTC
CASKDGRYSSYEQYF
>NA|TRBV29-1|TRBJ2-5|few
TGCAGCGTTGGGAAAGACCCCTCAGAGACCCAGTACTTC
CSVGKDPSETQYF
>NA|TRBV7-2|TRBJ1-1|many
TGTGCCAGCAGCTTCAACAGGGTGAACACTGAAGCTTTCTTT
CASSFNRVNTEAFF
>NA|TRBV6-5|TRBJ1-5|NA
TGTGCCAGCAGTTACGCCAAAAAAGGAGGCAATCAGCCCCAGCATTTT
CASSYAKKGGNQPQHF
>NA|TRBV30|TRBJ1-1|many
TGTGCCTGGGGGAAATCCTCACCTGAAGCTTTCTTT
CAWGKSSPEAFF
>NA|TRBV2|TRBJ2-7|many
TGTGCCAGCCAAAGTCAGGGGGGCCCCTACGAGCAGTACTTC
CASQSQGGPYEQYF
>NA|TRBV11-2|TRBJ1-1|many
TGTGCCAGCAGGCTCGGATACATGAACACTGAAGCTTTCTTT
CASRLGYMNTEAFF
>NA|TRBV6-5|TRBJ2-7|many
TGTGCCAGCAGTTACTCCCACGAGCAGTACTTC
CASSYSHEQYF
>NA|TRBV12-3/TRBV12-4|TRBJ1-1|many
TGTGCCAGCAGCCTACAAGCTGAAGCTTTCTTT
CASSLQAEAFF
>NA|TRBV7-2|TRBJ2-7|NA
TGTGCCAGCAGCCCCGACCGGGACGGAGGCTACGAGCAGTACTTC
CASSPDRDGGYEQYF
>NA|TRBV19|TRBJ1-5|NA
TGTGCCAGTAGTATTGTGGGATATAGCAATCAGCCCCAGCATTTT
CASSIVGYSNQPQHF
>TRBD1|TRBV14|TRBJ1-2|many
TGTGCCAGCAGCGCCCGGGACAGCTATGGCTACACCTTC
CASSARDSYGYTF
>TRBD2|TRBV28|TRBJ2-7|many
TGTGCCAGCAGACCTAGCGGGAGGGACGAGCAGTACTTC
CASRPSGRDEQYF
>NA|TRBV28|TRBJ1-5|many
TGTGCCAGCAGTTTAGGGCAGGGAAGGGCAGTTAGCAATCAGCCCCAGCATTTT
CASSLGQGRAVSNQPQHF
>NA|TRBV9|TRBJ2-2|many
TGTGCCAGCAGCGTAGGGGAGTTAAACACCGGGGAGCTGTTTTTT
CASSVGELNTGELFF
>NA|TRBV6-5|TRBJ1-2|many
TGTGCCAGCAGTTTTCGACGGGGGGTCTACGGCTACACCTTC
CASSFRRGVYGYTF
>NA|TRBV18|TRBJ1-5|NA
TGTGCCAGCTCATCGGGGGTTCCGTATAGCAATCAGCCCCAGCATTTT
CASSSGVPYSNQPQHF
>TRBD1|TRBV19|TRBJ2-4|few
TGTGCCAGTAGCCCGACAGGGTCCAACATTCAGTACTTC
CASSPTGSNIQYF
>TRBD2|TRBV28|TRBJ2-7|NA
TGTGCCAGCAGTTTATTATCAGCGGGGGCGATGGGAGACGAGCAGTACTTC
CASSLLSAGAMGDEQYF
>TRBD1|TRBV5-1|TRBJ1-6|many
TGCGCCAGTAAAACGGACAGGGATAATTCACCCCTCCACTTT
CASKTDRDNSPLHF
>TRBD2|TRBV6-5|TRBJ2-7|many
TGTGCCAGCAGTCAGGGTGGGGGGGAGTGGGTTTACGAGCAGTACTTC
CASSQGGGEWVYEQYF
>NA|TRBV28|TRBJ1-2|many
TGTGCCAGCAGTTTGGCCAGCGTTTTCTATGGCTACACCTTC
CASSLASVFYGYTF
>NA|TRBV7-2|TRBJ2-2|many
TGTGCCAGCAGCTTAGCGCCTTTGGGGGCCGGGGACACCGGGGAGCTGTTTTTT
CASSLAPLGAGDTGELFF
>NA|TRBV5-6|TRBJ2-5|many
TGTGCCAGCAGCTTGGCCGGGTCGGGGACCCAGTACTTC
CASSLAGSGTQYF